The T cell receptor (beta chain) under discussion was sequenced for a study of T cell changes during pregnancy in multiple sclerosis. Some clones are missing from TCRdb's copy, which holds only in-frame ones; the method was immunoSEQ multiplex PCR. The sample contains about 92,000 clones, more than 90% of which appear only once. Deletions cut 4 bases from V and 0 bases from J, with 20 bases between. The CDR3 covers 18 residues. From germline, CDR1 is SEHNR and CDR2 FQNEAQ (reference sequence). The receptor was isolated from a female donor with multiple sclerosis, enrolled in a pregnancy study. The rearrangement links TRBV7-9 to TRBJ2-3; a weak D match, TRBD2 (7 bases). Sample: peripheral blood, taken in the first trimester of pregnancy. This CDR3 is CASSSLGGLSTSTDTQYF. DNA of the CDR3: TGTGCCAGCAGCTCTCTCGGGGGGCTATCCACTAGCACAGATACGCAGTATTTT. Full variable domain (missing parts from reference TRBV7-9 and TRBJ2-3): DTGVSQNPRHKITKRGQNVTFRCDPISEHNRLYWYRQTLGQGPEFLTYFQNEAQLEKSRLLSDRFSAERPKGSFSTLEIQRTEQGDSAMYLCASSSLGGLSTSTDTQYFGPGTRLTVL.